The 18 T cell receptor beta chains reported below all come from one sample, sequenced in a study of control samples from healthy donors and cancer patients. Here immunoSEQ multiplex PCR was the method, and the copy in TCRdb shows in-frame clones only, minus some. The table records 20,000 to 30,000 clones, roughly 91% of them present only once. The sequenced material came from PBMCs. These receptors were collected from a man aged 50 to 59 with lung cancer.

The chain couples TRBV5-8 to TRBJ2-2; D not resolved. The CDR3 has 16 amino acids. V was clipped by 3 bases and J by 1 base, with 13 bases between them. The germline V gene has CDR1 SGHTS and CDR2 YDEGEE. CDR3 sequence: CASSSYSLLNTGELFF. For the CDR3, the DNA is TGTGCCAGCAGCTCGTACAGCCTCTTGAACACCGGGGAGCTGTTTTTT.

The table lists this clone with a count of one. J is TRBJ2-3 and V is TRBV10-3, with D unclear. Deletions cut 11 bases from V and 0 bases from J, with 12 bases between. CDR1 is ENHRY and CDR2 is SYGVKD in the germline V gene. CDR3 size: 13 residues. The CDR3 DNA is TGTGCCTCAAAACCGGGTAGCACAGATACGCAGTATTTT. Translation gives CASKPGSTDTQYF.

This chain uses TRBV18 with TRBJ1-3; D uncertain. This CDR3 spans 15 amino acids. CDR1 and CDR2 (germline): KGHSH, LQKENI. Deletions cut 4 bases from V and 0 bases from J, with 10 bases between. In nucleotides, the CDR3 is TGTGCCAGCTCACAGGACGGGAACTCTGGAAACACCATATATTTT. This sequence encodes CASSQDGNSGNTIYF.

V usage is TRBV15 and J usage is TRBJ1-1; the D gene is possibly TRBD1 (5 bases). The germline V and J ends were trimmed by 0 bases and 5 bases, with 13 bases remaining between them. CDR1 and CDR2 from the germline V gene are LNHNV and YYDKDF (reference sequence). The CDR3 sequence is 15 residues long. The CDR3 here is CATSRDGREGTEAFF. DNA of the CDR3: TGTGCCACCAGCAGAGACGGCAGGGAGGGGACTGAAGCTTTCTTT.

The chain carries TRBV19 and TRBJ1-1, with D possibly being TRBD1 (6 bases). The V gene's germline CDR1 is LNHDA and CDR2 SQIVND (reference sequence). The CDR3 is 14 residues long. V lost 0 bases and J lost 3, with 8 bases in between. The CDR3 region has the DNA TGTGCCAGTAGTATAGAGGGGGCGTACACTGAAGCTTTCTTT. It yields the protein CASSIEGAYTEAFF.

In this sample, this clone turned up a few times. The chain recombines TRBV7-8 with TRBJ1-2; D call uncertain. Germline V gene lookup returns CDR1 SGHVS and CDR2 FQNEAQ. Trimming took off 4 bases at V and 4 bases at J, with 13 bases between the two ends. There are 14 residues in the CDR3. CDR3 region: CASSSDLETYGYTF. The CDR3 DNA reads TGTGCCAGCAGCTCTGATCTAGAGACCTATGGCTACACCTTC.

The chain couples TRBV10-3 to TRBJ1-3; D is uncertain. Germline CDR1 is ENHRY and CDR2 is SYGVKD. This CDR3 comprises 17 residues. The germline V and J ends were trimmed by 5 bases and 1 base, with 18 bases remaining between them. Written as DNA, the CDR3 is TGTGCCATCAGTCCGAGCGGTGTAGATCTTTCTGGAAACACCATATATTTT. This encodes CAISPSGVDLSGNTIYF.

The V and J genes are TRBV9 and TRBJ1-2, with D maybe TRBD1 (6 bases). Germline CDR1 reads SGDLS; CDR2 reads YYNGEE. This CDR3 is 18 amino acids long. V was trimmed by 6 bases and J by 3 bases, leaving 27 bases between them. The CDR3 coding sequence is TGTGCCAGCACTCCTCAGTCTCGGGGGGCTGGCATGGACTATGGCTACACCTTC. As protein: CASTPQSRGAGMDYGYTF.

This sequence joins TRBV7-2 and TRBJ2-5; D may be TRBD1 (5 bases). V lost 3 bases and J lost 4, with 12 bases in between. The CDR3 loop spans 14 amino acids. Germline CDR1 reads SGHTA; CDR2 reads FQGNSA. CDR3 nucleotide sequence: TGTGCCAGCAGCTTCGGACACGGTTTAGAGACCCAGTACTTC. It yields the protein CASSFGHGLETQYF.

The V gene is TRBV7-9, the J gene TRBJ2-1; D may be TRBD2 (5 bases). The CDR3 runs 15 residues. Germline V gene lookup returns CDR1 SEHNR and CDR2 FQNEAQ (reference sequence). The V and J ends lost 1 base and 10 bases respectively, with 17 bases between them. The CDR3 DNA sequence: TGTGCCAGCAGCTTAGGGGCTAGTCGCCGGGGAGAGCAGTTCTTC. Translating it yields CASSLGASRRGEQFF.

The chain combines TRBV6-1 with TRBJ1-2; the D gene is possibly TRBD1 (6 bases). The CDR3 extends over 13 amino acids. Trimming pared 3 bases from V and 8 bases from J, leaving 13 bases between. Germline V gene sequence: CDR1 MNHNS, CDR2 SASEGT. The CDR3 here is CASSDTGRFGYTF. The DNA of the CDR3 is TGTGCCAGCAGTGACACAGGGCGGTTCGGCTACACCTTC.

The chain recombines TRBV30 with TRBJ1-5; no definite D call. The CDR3 length is 13 residues. The germline gives CDR1 GTSNPN, CDR2 SVGIG (reference sequence). With 2 bases removed from V and 3 bases from J, the gap between germline ends came to 8 bases. The CDR3 DNA reads TGTGCCTGGAGTAACCGAAACAATCAGCCCCAGCATTTT. Translated, it gives CAWSNRNNQPQHF.

The V gene is TRBV19, the J gene TRBJ1-1, with D possibly being TRBD1 (5 bases). CDR1 and CDR2 (germline): LNHDA, SQIVND (reference sequence). The CDR3 contains 14 residues. Trimming removed 1 base from V and 3 bases from J, with 9 bases in between. In DNA, the CDR3 is TGTGCCAGTAGTATAGCCACGGGGGACACTGAAGCTTTCTTT. Translation gives CASSIATGDTEAFF.

The chain carries TRBV7-3 and TRBJ2-1, with TRBD2 identical over 10 bases. J gave up 0 bases and V 5 bases, and 4 bases lay outside the gene matches. The CDR3 length is 16 residues. Germline V gene sequence: CDR1 SGHTA, CDR2 FQGTGA. The CDR3 here is CASSPSGGGSYNEQFF. CDR3 coding DNA: TGTGCCAGCAGCCCTAGCGGGGGCGGCTCCTACAATGAGCAGTTCTTC.

The V and J genes are TRBV11-1 and TRBJ2-2; D unclear. CDR3 length: 14 residues. V lost 3 bases and J lost 4, with 9 bases in between. Per the germline V gene, CDR1 is SGHAT and CDR2 is FQDESV (reference sequence). This CDR3 reads CASSFNQATGELFF. The DNA for the CDR3 is TGTGCCAGCAGCTTCAACCAGGCCACCGGGGAGCTGTTTTTT.

The chain's CDR3 is CASSEAANTEAFF. The CDR3 DNA follows: TGCGCCAGCAGTGAAGCAGCGAACACTGAAGCTTTCTTT. The chain has TRBV5-1 and TRBJ1-1; D is unresolved. CDR1 and CDR2 from the germline V gene are SGHRS and YFSETQ. The CDR3 loop spans 13 amino acids. V was clipped by 5 bases and J by 1 base, with 9 bases between them.

The V call is TRBV10-1, the J call TRBJ1-5; 9 nucleotides agree with TRBD1. The CDR3 totals 14 residues. Trimming cost V 5 bases and J 6 bases; bases outside gene matches: 5. CDR1 is WNHNN, CDR2 SYGVQD, per germline (reference sequence). CDR3: CASSITGGGQPQHF. CDR3 in DNA: TGCGCCAGCAGTATAACAGGGGGCGGTCAGCCCCAGCATTTT.

This sequence joins TRBV4-3 and TRBJ2-1; unclear D gene. CDR1 and CDR2 from the germline V gene are LGHNA and YSLEER. V was cut by 0 bases and J by 4 bases, with 4 bases left in between. The CDR3 loop spans 13 amino acids. In DNA form, the CDR3 reads TGCGCCAGCAGCCAAGATCATTACAATGAGCAGTTCTTC. Its protein product is CASSQDHYNEQFF.